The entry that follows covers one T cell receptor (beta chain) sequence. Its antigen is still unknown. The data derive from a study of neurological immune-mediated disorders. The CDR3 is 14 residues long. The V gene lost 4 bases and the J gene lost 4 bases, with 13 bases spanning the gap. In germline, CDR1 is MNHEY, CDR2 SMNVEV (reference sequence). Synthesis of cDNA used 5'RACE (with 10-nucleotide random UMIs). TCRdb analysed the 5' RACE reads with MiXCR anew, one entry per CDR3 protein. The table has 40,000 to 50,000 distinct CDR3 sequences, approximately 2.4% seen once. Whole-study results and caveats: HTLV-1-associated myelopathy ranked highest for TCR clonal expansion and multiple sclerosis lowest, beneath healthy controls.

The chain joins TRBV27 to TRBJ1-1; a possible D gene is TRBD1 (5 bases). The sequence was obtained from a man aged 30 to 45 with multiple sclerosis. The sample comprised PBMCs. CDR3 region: CASSYRDLSTEAFF. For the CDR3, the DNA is TGTGCCAGCAGTTACCGGGACCTGAGCACTGAAGCTTTCTTT.